A single sample is the source of the 32 T cell receptor beta chains below, sequenced in a study of T cells in Graves' hyperthyroidism and ophthalmopathy. Amplification of TCR beta CDR3 regions used RNA as the template. Carried out on the TCR CDR3, a first-round RT-PCR used the HTBI primer set. Each CDR3 protein gets one entry after TCRdb re-called the multiplex PCR reads with MiXCR. The sample yields just under 750,000 distinct CDR3 sequences, just over 35% seen once. Sequencing was done on a sample of blood. The receptors here all came from a woman in her thirties or forties with Graves' hyperthyroidism.

Concerning this clonotype: Given the absence of the conserved phenylalanine or tryptophan at the CDR3 end, a read error is likely. The CDR3 DNA reads TGTGCCAGCAGTGAAGAGGCAGGGGTGAGCTATGGCTACACCTCC. Its translation is CASSEEAGVSYGYTS. The chain uses TRBV6-1 and TRBJ1-2, with a possible D match to TRBD1 (6 bases). V dropped 1 base and J dropped 4 bases, with 13 bases sitting between them. Per the germline V gene, CDR1 is MNHNS and CDR2 is SASEGT. This CDR3 has 15 residues.

This chain connects TRBV20-1 to TRBJ2-7; 11 bases fit TRBD1. The CDR3 extends over 12 amino acids. Per the germline V gene, CDR1 is DFQATT and CDR2 is SNEGSKA (reference sequence). Trimming removed 6 bases from V and 9 bases from J; junction bases left unmatched: 7. The CDR3 sequence: CSADRGHDGQYF. CDR3 sequence (DNA): TGCAGTGCGGACAGGGGGCATGACGGGCAGTACTTC.

The gene calls are TRBV7-8 and TRBJ1-5; 9 bases align to TRBD1. Germline V gene data show CDR1 as SGHVS and CDR2 as FQNEAQ. The CDR3 is 14 residues long. Unmatched junction bases numbered 7, after V lost 4 bases and J lost 9 bases. CDR3: CASSSYRGLRPQHF. In nucleotides, the CDR3 is TGTGCCAGCAGCTCATACAGGGGGCTTCGGCCCCAGCATTTT.

This clonotype was recorded at least ten times. V is TRBV7-2 and J is TRBJ1-2; 9 nucleotides agree with TRBD1. After removal of 5 bases from V and 7 bases from J, the junction contained 8 bases not matched to a gene. The germline gives CDR1 SGHTA, CDR2 FQGNSA. This CDR3 is built from 14 residues. The CDR3 region is CASSQQQGARGYTF. In nucleotides, the CDR3 is TGTGCCAGCAGCCAACAACAGGGGGCACGTGGCTACACCTTC.

Many counts were recorded for this clonotype. This chain connects TRBV7-2 to TRBJ2-2; D might be TRBD1 or TRBD2, each matching 5 bases. V shed 1 base and J shed 5 bases, with 8 bases lying between them. Germline values: CDR1 SGHTA, CDR2 FQGNSA. CDR3 length: 14 residues. The CDR3 DNA follows: TGTGCCAGCAGCTTAGGTTGGGGGACCGGGGAGCTGTTTTTT. Its protein is CASSLGWGTGELFF.

The rearrangement links TRBV27 to TRBJ1-2; no firm D call. V lost 3 bases and J lost 8, with 19 bases in between. The CDR3 spans 15 residues. Germline V CDR1 and CDR2: MNHEY, SMNVEV (reference sequence). In nucleotides, the CDR3 is TGTGCCAGCAGTTTTACTAGCCGACGGGCGGGCGGCTACACCTTC. Encoded protein: CASSFTSRRAGGYTF.

The chain uses TRBV7-3 and TRBJ1-6; no definite D call. CDR1 is SGHTA, CDR2 FQGTGA, per germline. This CDR3 region has 13 residues. V was pared by 1 base and J by 6 bases, with 4 bases between. The CDR3 nucleotides are TGTGCCAGCAGCTTAAATGCTAATTCACCCCTCCACTTT. It translates to CASSLNANSPLHF.

This clonotype appeared a few times. One end of the junction is discordant with germline, which a read error may explain. V and J are TRBV7-9 and TRBJ1-3; D not certain. There are 13 residues in the CDR3. The germline V gene has CDR1 SEHNR and CDR2 FQNEAQ (reference sequence). CDR3 DNA: TGTGCCAGCAGCTTAAATGGAGGCCGGGAGCGAACTTTT. This sequence encodes CASSLNGGRERTF.

The genes are TRBV7-2 and TRBJ2-5; D might be TRBD2 (5 bases). This CDR3 is built from 14 residues. V dropped 1 base and J dropped 4 bases, with 10 bases sitting between them. Germline assignment: CDR1 SGHTA and CDR2 FQGNSA. In DNA form, the CDR3 reads TGTGCCAGCAGCTTAGAGGCTAGCAGAGAGACCCAGTACTTC. Protein sequence: CASSLEASRETQYF.

The chain combines TRBV29-1 with TRBJ1-3, with D hard to call. Per the germline V gene, CDR1 is SQVTM and CDR2 is ANQGSEA. V was shortened by 3 bases and J by 0 bases, with 12 bases between the two germline ends. This CDR3 spans 15 amino acids. Here the CDR3 reads CSVEGGRSSGNTIYF. CDR3 in DNA: TGCAGCGTTGAGGGCGGGAGGAGCTCTGGAAACACCATATATTTT.

About this clonotype: Possible read error: a much larger clone is one base away. This likely comes from a read error, as the CDR3 has no conserved phenylalanine or tryptophan at its end. The chain carries TRBV7-2 and TRBJ1-2, with D perhaps TRBD1 (6 bases). V was trimmed by 3 bases and J by 10 bases, leaving 9 bases between them. The CDR3 sequence is 11 residues long. The germline gives CDR1 SGHTA, CDR2 FQGNSA. Written as DNA, the CDR3 is TGTGCCAGCAGCTTGGACAGCGACTACACCCTC. Protein: CASSLDSDYTL.

Only a few counts were recorded for this clonotype. The germline gene is not matched at one end of the junction; a read error may be the cause. This sequence joins TRBV3-1 and TRBJ1-2; the D gene is possibly TRBD1 (6 bases). This CDR3 comprises 13 residues. Germline CDR1 LGHDT, CDR2 YNNKEL (reference sequence). As DNA, the CDR3 is TGTGCCAGCACCCAAGCAGGGGACTATGGCTACACCTTC. Translation: CASTQAGDYGYTF.

The rearrangement links TRBV2 to TRBJ1-1; D unclear. V was pared by 8 bases and J by 0 bases, with 13 bases between. The CDR3 is 14 amino acids. Germline CDR1 reads SNHLY; CDR2 reads FYNNEI. The CDR3 DNA follows: TGTGCCAGCGACTCAAGGCTCATGAACACTGAAGCTTTCTTT. It codes for CASDSRLMNTEAFF.

This clonotype was counted a few times. The chain has TRBV24-1 and TRBJ2-7; possible D gene TRBD2, 5 bases. The CDR3 totals 12 residues. With 5 bases removed from V and 2 bases from J, the gap between germline ends came to 6 bases. CDR1 is KGHDR, CDR2 SFDVKD, per germline. Here the CDR3 reads CATSAGTYEQYF. Here the CDR3 DNA reads TGTGCCACCAGTGCCGGGACCTACGAGCAGTACTTC.

This clonotype was recorded many times. The J gene is TRBJ1-5, the V gene TRBV12-3 or TRBV12-4, with D possibly matching TRBD1 (6 bases). The CDR3 is 15 residues long. V was cut by 6 bases and J by 4 bases, with 16 bases left in between. CDR3 coding DNA: TGTGCCAGCAGCCACGATGACAGGTCAAATCAGCCCCAGCATTTT. This gives the protein CASSHDDRSNQPQHF.

The rearrangement links TRBV7-2 to TRBJ2-7; D perhaps matches TRBD2 (7 bases). V gave up 8 bases and J gave up 4 bases, with 18 bases separating them. This CDR3 is built from 14 residues. The germline gives CDR1 SGHTA, CDR2 FQGNSA. The CDR3 DNA sequence: TGTGCCAGCTGGGGTCGCGGGGGCGGATACGAGCAGTACTTC. Residues: CASWGRGGGYEQYF.

This sequence joins TRBV2 and TRBJ2-5, with D maybe TRBD2 (6 bases). In germline, CDR1 is SNHLY, CDR2 FYNNEI. The CDR3 is 15 amino acids. Trimming took 8 bases from V and 4 from J, leaving 20 bases between them. CDR3 DNA sequence: TGTGCCAGCCTCCTGGAGGGGTTAGGTCGAGAGACCCAGTACTTC. Encoded protein: CASLLEGLGRETQYF.

This rearrangement joins TRBV6-2 or TRBV6-3 to TRBJ1-2; D unresolved. The CDR3 spans 14 residues. V dropped 2 bases and J dropped 4 bases, with 11 bases sitting between them. The germline gives CDR1 MNHEY, CDR2 SVGEGT. CDR3 in amino acids: CASSYPGITYGYTF. The CDR3 bases are TGTGCCAGCAGTTACCCGGGGATCACCTATGGCTACACCTTC.

The chain couples TRBV6-4 to TRBJ1-1; possible D gene TRBD1, 5 bases. CDR3 length: 13 residues. Germline lookup yields CDR1 MRHNA and CDR2 SNTAGT. The V and J ends lost 6 bases and 8 bases respectively, with 16 bases between them. The CDR3 loop reads CASSNNPDSEAFF. CDR3 nucleotide sequence: TGTGCCAGCAGCAATAACCCCGACAGCGAAGCTTTCTTT.

The rearrangement uses TRBV5-1 and TRBJ2-5; TRBD2 is a possible D gene (5 bases). Trimming took off 4 bases at V and 2 bases at J, with 15 bases between the two ends. CDR3 length equals 15 residues. Per the germline V gene, CDR1 is SGHRS and CDR2 is YFSETQ. The chain's CDR3 is CASSPGSAFQETQYF. The CDR3, as DNA: TGCGCCAGCAGCCCGGGATCAGCATTTCAAGAGACCCAGTACTTC.

The table lists this clonotype with many counts. The chain has TRBV2 and TRBJ1-5; tentatively, D is TRBD1 (5 bases). Germline V CDR1 and CDR2: SNHLY, FYNNEI. The ends were cut back, 7 bases at V and 3 bases at J, with 10 bases in the middle. The CDR3 has 13 amino acids. The CDR3 DNA is TGTGCCAGCACGGGGGATTTCAATCAGCCCCAGCATTTT. Encoded protein: CASTGDFNQPQHF.

The sample holds many counts of this clonotype. This chain joins TRBV7-2 and TRBJ2-7; D not resolved. Trimming took off 5 bases at V and 1 base at J, with 12 bases between the two ends. This CDR3 region has 14 residues. The germline V gene encodes CDR1 SGHTA and CDR2 FQGNSA. CDR3 in amino acids: CASSKRRDSYEQYF. In DNA form, the CDR3 reads TGTGCCAGCAGCAAGAGAAGGGATTCCTACGAGCAGTACTTC.

On this clonotype: Since a much larger clone is just one base distant, this may be a read error. This chain uses TRBV19 with TRBJ2-6, with no clear D. The CDR3 spans 15 residues. Germline values: CDR1 LNHDA, CDR2 SQIVND (reference sequence). Deletions cut 3 bases from V and 2 bases from J, with 8 bases between. The CDR3 reads CASSMVPPGANVLTF. The DNA for the CDR3 is TGTGCCAGTAGTATGGTACCTCCTGGGGCCAACGTCCTGACTTTC.

This clonotype has only a few counts. The genes are TRBV2 and TRBJ2-2, with 7 bases matching TRBD1. The CDR3 runs to 14 residues. CDR1 and CDR2 from the germline V gene are SNHLY and FYNNEI. The V gene end was trimmed by 4 bases and the J gene end by 8 bases; junction bases not matched to a gene: 7. Here the CDR3 reads CASSGDSLSGELFF. The CDR3 coding sequence is TGTGCCAGCAGTGGGGACAGTCTTTCGGGGGAGCTGTTTTTT.

This clonotype appeared once. Just one base apart from a much larger clone, this may be a read error. The chain couples TRBV7-9 to TRBJ2-7; TRBD1 matches at 7 bases. CDR1 and CDR2 (germline): SEHNR, FQNEAQ (reference sequence). The CDR3 covers 15 residues. Germline trimming cut 4 bases from V and 1 base from J; bases unmatched to any gene: 7. This CDR3 reads CASSSISRGSYEQYF. The CDR3 coding sequence is TGTGCCAGCAGCTCCATTAGCAGGGGGTCCTACGAGCAGTACTTC.

This clonotype was seen at least ten times. The chain joins TRBV19 to TRBJ1-6, with 7 bases matching TRBD1. Germline-derived CDR1 and CDR2 are LNHDA and SQIVND (reference sequence). CDR3 size: 13 residues. V dropped 5 bases and J dropped 8; count of bases not matched to a gene: 3. In DNA, the CDR3 is TGTGCCAGTAGTTTCCAGGGGGATTCACCCCTCCACTTT. Amino acid sequence: CASSFQGDSPLHF.

J is TRBJ1-2 and V is TRBV12-3 or TRBV12-4; weak D call: TRBD1 (5 bases). The CDR3 has 15 residues. V was pared by 7 bases and J by 6 bases, with 21 bases between. The CDR3 protein is CASTPDGGESHGYTF. The CDR3, as DNA: TGTGCCAGCACCCCCGATGGAGGGGAATCCCATGGCTACACCTTC.

The gene calls are TRBV10-3 and TRBJ1-3, with D maybe TRBD1 (6 bases). CDR3 length equals 15 residues. The germline V and J ends were trimmed by 4 bases and 0 bases, with 10 bases remaining between them. The germline gives CDR1 ENHRY, CDR2 SYGVKD. Here the CDR3 reads CAISGGGGSGNTIYF. In DNA, the CDR3 is TGTGCCATCAGTGGAGGGGGAGGCTCTGGAAACACCATATATTTT.

Concerning this clonotype: One base away lies a much larger clone, so this may be a sequencing read error. This chain joins TRBV7-2 and TRBJ2-7, with a weak D call TRBD2 (5 bases). Germline V gene data show CDR1 as SGHTA and CDR2 as FQGNSA. The CDR3 extends over 14 amino acids. CDR3 DNA: TGTGCCAGCAGCTCGGACTGGCAATCCTACGGGCAGTACTTC. Protein sequence: CASSSDWQSYGQYF. The full variable domain, rest sourced from reference TRBV7-2 and TRBJ2-7, is GAGVSQSPSNKVTEKGKDVELRCDPISGHTALYWYRQSLGQGLEFLIYFQGNSAPDKSGLPSDRFSAERTGGSVSTLTIQRTQQEDSAVYLCASSSDWQSYGQYFGPGTRLTVT.

Only a few counts were recorded for this clonotype. This chain uses TRBV5-5 with TRBJ1-5, with 11 bases lining up with TRBD1. Germline V lookup: CDR1 SGHKS, CDR2 YYEKEE (reference sequence). V gave up 2 bases and J gave up 4 bases; unmatched junction bases: 5. The CDR3 contains 16 residues. Here the CDR3 DNA reads TGTGCCAGCAGCTTTGACGGGACAGGGGGAAATCAGCCCCAGCATTTT. Its translation: CASSFDGTGGNQPQHF.

The chain joins TRBV2 to TRBJ1-1; D not certain. The germline gives CDR1 SNHLY, CDR2 FYNNEI. This CDR3 contains 12 residues. V was clipped by 11 bases and J by 6 bases, with 16 bases between them. Here the CDR3 reads CAGNRFGSEAFF. The CDR3 nucleotides read TGTGCCGGCAACAGATTCGGCTCTGAAGCTTTCTTT. Together with reference TRBV2 and TRBJ1-1, the CDR3 gives the full variable domain: EPEVTQTPSHQVTQMGQEVILRCVPISNHLYFYWYRQILGQKVEFLVSFYNNEISEKSEIFDDQFSVERPDGSNFTLKIRSTKLEDSAMYFCAGNRFGSEAFFGQGTRLTVV.

Worth noting for this clonotype: This may be a read error: a much more frequent sequence differs by one nucleotide. This sequence joins TRBV9 and TRBJ1-5; D remains ambiguous. There are 14 residues in the CDR3. Germline CDR1 SGDLS, CDR2 YYNGEE. CDR3: CTSSANREGQPQHF. The CDR3 nucleotides are TGTACCAGCAGCGCTAATAGGGAAGGCCAGCCCCAGCATTTT.